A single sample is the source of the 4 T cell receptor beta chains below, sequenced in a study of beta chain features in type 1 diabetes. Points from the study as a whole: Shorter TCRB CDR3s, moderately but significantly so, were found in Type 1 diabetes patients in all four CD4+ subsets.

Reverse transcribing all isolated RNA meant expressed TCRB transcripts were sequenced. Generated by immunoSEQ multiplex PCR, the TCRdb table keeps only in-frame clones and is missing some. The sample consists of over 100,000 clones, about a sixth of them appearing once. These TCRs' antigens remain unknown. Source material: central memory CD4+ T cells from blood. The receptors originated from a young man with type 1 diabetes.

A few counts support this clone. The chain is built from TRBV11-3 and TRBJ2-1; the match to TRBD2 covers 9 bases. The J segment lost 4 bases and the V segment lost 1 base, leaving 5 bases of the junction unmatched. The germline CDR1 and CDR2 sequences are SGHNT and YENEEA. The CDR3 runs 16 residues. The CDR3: CASSLVVSGGYNEQFF. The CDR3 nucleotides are TGTGCCAGCAGCTTAGTAGTTAGCGGGGGATACAATGAGCAGTTCTTC.

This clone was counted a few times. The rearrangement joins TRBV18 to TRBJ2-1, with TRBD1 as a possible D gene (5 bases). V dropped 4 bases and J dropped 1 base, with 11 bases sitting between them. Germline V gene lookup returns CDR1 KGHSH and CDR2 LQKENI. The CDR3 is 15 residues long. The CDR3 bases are TGTGCCAGCTCACGTCTCCAGGGTTCCTACAATGAGCAGTTCTTC. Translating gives CASSRLQGSYNEQFF. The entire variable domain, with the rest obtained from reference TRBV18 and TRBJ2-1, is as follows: NAGVMQNPRHLVRRRGQEARLRCSPMKGHSHVYWYRQLPEEGLKFMVYLQKENIIDESGMPKERFSAEFPKEGPSILRIQQVVRGDSAAYFCASSRLQGSYNEQFFGPGTRLTVL.

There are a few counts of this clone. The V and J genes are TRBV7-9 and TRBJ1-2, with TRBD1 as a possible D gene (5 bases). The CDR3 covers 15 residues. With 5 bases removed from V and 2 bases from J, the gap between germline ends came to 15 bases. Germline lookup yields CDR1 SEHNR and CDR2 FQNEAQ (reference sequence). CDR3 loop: CASSQIGQGNYGYTF. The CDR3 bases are TGTGCCAGCAGCCAAATTGGGCAGGGCAACTATGGCTACACCTTC.

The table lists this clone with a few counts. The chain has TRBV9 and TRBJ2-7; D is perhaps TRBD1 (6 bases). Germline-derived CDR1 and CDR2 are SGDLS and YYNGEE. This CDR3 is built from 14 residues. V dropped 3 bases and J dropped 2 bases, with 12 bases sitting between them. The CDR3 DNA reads TGTGCCAGCAGCGGAGGGACATCTGCCTACGAGCAGTACTTC. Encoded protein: CASSGGTSAYEQYF.